This T cell receptor (beta chain) was recorded in a study of cytomegalovirus exposure and HLA in healthy donors (dated by TCRdb to about 2017). In terms of the full investigation: In an earlier analysis of around 540 of the donors, under 300 Gb of sequence data and 100 million or so unique TCR beta sequences from about 190 million T cells were reported. To predict cytomegalovirus infection status, the study combined high-throughput TCR immunosequencing, statistical association of individual TCRs with disease status, and machine learning. About 320 gigabases of sequencing data and 80 million or so unique TCR sequences were included in an early release covering about 600 HLA-typed donors. An earlier analysis of nearly 600 of the donors applied high-throughput TCR beta sequencing to assess whether each TCR beta V gene segment acted as functional or pseudogenic. The later analysis used no new phenotypic data to find candidate immune exposures, relying instead on TCR beta sequences and their occurrence across donors. Across some 400 genotyped donors of the cohort, an average of about 240,000 unique TCR beta nucleotide sequences per donor were sequenced, and around 19% of those sequences were non-productive. All discovery cohort repertoires had been generated using a single sequencing platform. The study aimed to test whether signatures of past pathogen exposure could be identified by cataloging public T cell receptors. The study used immunosequencing to profile the T cell repertoires of about 670 subjects and linked those repertoires to cytomegalovirus serostatus. Besides the first cohort of approximately 670 subjects, a separate validation cohort made up of 120 different subjects was used. The number of donors typed differed by locus, with about 629-640 for A, B, C, DRB1 and DQB1, roughly 520 for DQA1, approximately 580 for DPA1, and some 440 for DPB1. Alongside the repertoire data, information on donor age, sex, ethnicity and CMV serostatus was compiled. Four or five DR-DQ haplotypes were handled as single units for association and clustering because linkage in the cohort was strong. To study patterns of TCR occurrence, a later analysis re-analyzed previously published TCR beta repertoires from several hundred donors and added high-resolution HLA genotyping. In a later genetic analysis, genome-wide SNP genotypes for about three fifths of the 666 donors were used, and that subset was treated as a discovery cohort. Both class I and class II loci were covered by HLA typing, at four-digit resolution. Among the roughly 410 genotyped donors, approximately 82% belonged to the genetic ancestry cluster associated with self-reported Caucasian donors. What the research found in general, with its limitations: The cohort was sequenced for TCR beta chains only, and without alpha or paired-chain data the features that could be detected were limited. Because HLA typing was missing for some donors at each locus, association tests included only the typed subset. Across donors, most TCR sequences were observed very rarely, whereas some public TCRs were present in many individuals. In a later analysis, HLA-associated TCR beta chains showed more clonal expansion and lower generation probabilities than non-associated chains that were equally common. Correlated functional status among segregating V segments might reflect linkage disequilibrium, but an unknown experimental factor could not be ruled out. The 87-base-pair reads could not distinguish some IMGT-functional V segments, including TRBV6-2 and TRBV6-3, so those segments were excluded. According to a later analysis, most CMV-associated TCR beta chains appeared to be HLA-restricted, and the HLA associations seemed to be driven largely by CMV exposure. The earlier analysis of approximately 540 of the donors excluded some 15 rarely observed V segments, including chromosome 9 orphons, because counts were too low. According to the authors, the approach could potentially be generalized to other disease states and immunological phenotypes. An earlier analysis of roughly 570 of the donors showed that most TCR beta V segments appeared in productive rearrangements either about 87% or about 30% of the time, which broadly matched IMGT annotations. For the cohort, immune exposure information was limited to CMV serostatus. A further reported finding was that TCR beta sequences accurately predicted the HLA-A and HLA-B alleles for most subjects in the first cohort. Roughly uniform sequencing depth across donors was assumed in presence/absence analyses, although this assumption may not hold. A cluster of highly shared sequence variants was judged likely to represent a technical artifact of the sequencing pipeline. According to a later analysis, parvovirus B19, influenza, CMV and Epstein-Barr virus appeared linked to several top co-occurrence clusters. Specific HLA alleles were associated with more than 15,000 TCR beta sequences at a false discovery rate of 0.05 in a later analysis. A later genetic analysis associated a missense DCLRE1C variant with V-gene and J-gene trimming of TCR beta chains, and an independent cohort replicated the association. In a later analysis, the rate of TCR association differed among HLA loci, with DRB1 alleles having the most associated TCRs and HLA-C alleles having the fewest. Compared with the roughly 710-donor mean, donors in an Asian-associated ancestry cluster had fewer N-insertions in productive TCRs, according to a later genetic analysis. In vitro tests confirmed that three of the cytomegalovirus-associated TCR beta chains recognize cytomegalovirus antigens. Strong co-occurrence of HLA alleles, especially DR and DQ, made assigning TCR associations to individual alleles difficult. The classifier was reported to diagnose cytomegalovirus status with high specificity and sensitivity in both the original cohort and the validation cohort. In the study, 150 to 200 TCR beta chains were listed as associated with cytomegalovirus.

In total, 600 or so healthy bone marrow donors made up the cohort. At the time of sampling, every cohort member was nominally healthy, though immune exposures that went unrecorded were likely present. The donor was CMV seropositive and was included in the group of 250 to 300 seropositive cohort members. A peripheral blood sample was provided by each donor, and peripheral blood mononuclear cells were used for TCR beta sequencing. The Qiagen DNeasy Blood Extraction Kit was used to extract genomic DNA from the blood cell samples. Library generation was performed with the immunoSEQ multiplex PCR assay. For the multiplex PCR, a mixture combining 60 forward primers for TCR Vbeta segments and 13 reverse primers for TCR Jbeta segments was used. Amplification of the CDR3 region of rearranged TCR beta genes was performed with a multiplex PCR assay on genomic DNA. The amplified TCR beta libraries were sequenced on the Illumina HiSeq System as 87-base-pair reads. The authors' pipeline ran thus. A later analysis tallied some 79 million unique TCR beta chains across the 700 or so repertoires, and some 10 million of those chains were shared by two or more donors. A nearest-neighbor algorithm error-corrected the raw reads and collapsed the reads into unique sequences, merging closely related sequences to remove PCR and sequencing errors. V, D and J gene segments were assigned by aligning CDR3 sequences to IMGT reference sequences. For a sequence to be retained, at least a six-nucleotide match to both a V gene segment and a J gene segment was required. A rearrangement counted as productive if the CDR3 had no stop codons and remained in frame with V and J, and every other rearrangement counted as non-productive. CDR3 was defined by IMGT convention, running from the second conserved V-encoded cysteine to the conserved J-encoded phenylalanine. The earlier analysis of about 500 of the donors excluded sequences that lacked an unambiguous match to a single V gene segment. An earlier analysis of a few hundred of the donors classified V segments as functional when productive rearrangements were above 56.7% and as segregating when the standard deviation between donors was above 5%. A statistical classification framework was built for diagnosing cytomegalovirus status from the catalog of TCR beta chain sequences. V and J gene assignment, in a later analysis, came from comparing TCR nucleotide sequences with IMGT/GENE-DB human TR gene sequences. A later analysis assigned CDR3 sequences and most-parsimonious VDJ recombination scenarios with the TCRdist pipeline. In a later analysis, each TCR beta chain was defined by its CDR3 amino acid sequence together with its V-gene family, and reads without a unique V-gene family were excluded. In a later analysis, 500 to 700 highly shared, low-generation-probability nucleotide sequences were removed to address suspected cross-contamination and a sequencing artifact. In a later analysis, a clonal expansion index was calculated for each public chain from normalized within-repertoire ranks of inferred template counts. Generation probabilities in a later analysis came from a VDJ recombination model fitted to out-of-frame rearrangements, and those results were checked against IGoR. In a later analysis, hypergeometric tests were used to score TCR-TCR, TCR-HLA and TCR-CMV co-occurrence, with a repertoire-size bias correction applied to TCR pairs. To estimate false discovery rates, a later analysis permuted the HLA or CMV assignments 20 times. In a later analysis, co-occurring TCRs were grouped with DBSCAN, and TCRdist sequence similarity was added when clustering was performed within HLA-allele-positive subsets. For co-occurrence clustering, repertoires with fewer than 30,000 or more than 120,000 public chains were excluded, along with four to six repertoires with anomalous nucleotide sharing. TCRdb holds this immuneACCESS table with in-frame rearrangements only. Some clones are missing; in checked studies, unresolved V genes explain under half, and the rest has no known cause. The V and J calls and clone size were taken over from that table, and D and trimming were inferred from the DNA. Present in this sample are tens of thousands of clones, less than 85% of which were seen just once. About 6.8% of the sample goes to the ten largest clones.

This clone came up once. Its binding antigen is unknown. Base quality data are lacking; no much larger clone is found one base away. Counted from cysteine to phenylalanine, this CDR3 has 15 amino acids. Of the read, only the CDR3 DNA is kept; its 45 bases are in frame from base 1. For CDR1 and CDR2, the germline V gene lists SGDLS and YYNGEE. V drops 0 bases and J drops 0 bases, leaving 8 bases in between. The sequencing sample was made of PBMCs. The receptor chain draws on TRBV9 and TRBJ2-3; TRBD1 is possibly the D segment (5 matching bases). This sequence was found in a man younger than 40 in good health and CMV-seropositive. DNA sequence: TGTGCCAGCAGCGTAGTAGGGGCTAGCACAGATACGCAGTATTTT. Its translation is CASSVVGASTDTQYF.